This T cell receptor beta chain derives from a study of T cells in Graves' hyperthyroidism and ophthalmopathy (dated by TCRdb to about 2019). About the full investigation: Peripheral blood samples were taken at initial diagnosis, before any treatment was given. TCR Vbeta CDR3 sequencing of some 140 peripheral blood samples (under 45 ophthalmopathy, approximately 80 hyperthyroidism and approximately 17 progressor patients) is reported in the paper. Prospective prediction of ophthalmopathy was tested in an independent validation cohort of some 19 hyperthyroidism patients and 15 to 17 patients who later progressed to ophthalmopathy. The 90 to 100 discovery patients were randomly divided into training and test sets at a 7:3 ratio. Once sampling was done, hyperthyroidism patients were given methimazole at a starting dose of 30 mg daily, whereas ophthalmopathy patients were given high-dose intravenous methylprednisolone. TCR V-J signatures able to tell the groups apart were searched for in a discovery cohort of 95 or so patients, of whom more than 40 had Graves' ophthalmopathy and roughly 58 had stable Graves' hyperthyroidism. In about six Graves' hyperthyroidism patients, the study also compared T-cell repertoires from thyroid tissue with T-cell repertoires from blood. What the study reported, not specific to this receptor: Blood samples also contained most of the expanded thyroid clonotypes (frequency above 0.001), which suggests that blood repertoires may reflect thyroid immune responses. In cross-validation, a model built on a 13 V-J signature told ophthalmopathy apart from stable hyperthyroidism with 85% to 90% sensitivity and approximately 81% specificity, and in testing the same model reached 80%/75%. During validation, the model predicted progression to ophthalmopathy a median of about 6.5 months ahead of onset, with 60% to 71% sensitivity and 72.22% specificity. Sample size was not statistically predetermined, and investigators were not blinded to group allocation.

Amplification of TCR beta CDR3 regions was carried out from RNA transcripts. The first round of RT-PCR for the TCR CDR3 was performed with the HTBI primer set and the Qiagen OneStep RT-PCR kit. Libraries were constructed in a second round of multiplex PCR, after which size selection and purification were performed. The libraries were sequenced on an Illumina HiSeq2000 using paired-end 100 bp reads. The study's processing was this. SOAPnuke was used to process the raw data, with reads discarded if the reads contained adapters or uncalled bases, had a mean Phred below 15, or lacked an exact constant-primer or identifier match. COPE v1.2.5 was used to merge the high-quality paired reads, and each unique nucleotide sequence was defined as a clonotype. MiTCR v1.1 was used to align clonotypes to the IMGT TRBV, TRBD and TRBJ reference segments. The analysis included only V-J combinations with a frequency above 0.0001, which together covered roughly 99% of the repertoires. A TCS score was defined as the ratio of F50 (clonal expansion) to E x V (chaos), with BLOSUM62-based TCRdist applied between CDR3 peptides within each V-J. Welch's t-statistics and random forest reduced fewer than 550 V-J features to fewer than 15, which were used in a naive Bayes classifier (R e1071). The public sequencing data were trimmed at Q25 with fastp and processed into clonotypes with MiXCR by TCRdb, which kept only in-frame beta chains. Each entry merges the rows of one CDR3 protein and shows their most common DNA and genes. Here the V and J calls rest on TCRdb's processing, not on the authors' analysis. A total of more than 650,000 distinct CDR3 sequences appear in this sample, roughly 15% of them only once. Jointly, the top ten make up roughly a tenth of the sample.

Worth noting for this clonotype: What antigen it recognizes has not been identified. Base-call qualities are not available, and no considerably larger clone is one nucleotide away.

Graves' hyperthyroidism was defined as stable when no progression to ophthalmopathy occurred over 18 months of follow-up. Hyperthyroidism patients were newly diagnosed, with disease duration under 2 months, and aged 18 to 65 years. Any patient with an uncontrolled infection, another autoimmune disease, pregnancy or lactation was excluded. Diagnoses relied on clinical symptoms, serum thyroxine and TRAb, thyroid ultrasound and orbital computed tomography. PBMCs were isolated from more than 8 ml of fresh peripheral blood by Ficoll-Paque density gradient centrifugation. Trizol reagent was used to extract total RNA, and RNA quality was then checked on an Agilent 2100 Bioanalyzer. The CDR3 runs 15 residues from the cysteine to the phenylalanine. Only the CDR3 DNA stays, 45 bases, in frame from base 1. Reading the germline V gene gives CDR1 ENHRY and CDR2 SYGVKD. V ends up 7 bases short and J 5 bases short, with an unmatched junction base count of 6.

Sequenced: blood. The chain is encoded by TRBV10-3 joined to TRBJ1-6, with 9 middle bases fitting TRBD1. This clonotype was obtained from a woman aged 18 to 35 with Graves' hyperthyroidism. In nucleotide form, the sequence is TGTGCCATCAACCCCGGGACAGGGAATAATTCACCCCTCCACTTT. Its translation reads: CAINPGTGNNSPLHF.